The clone carrying this TCR beta chain appeared a single time. The sample is drawn from a study of T cell responses to AZD1222 COVID-19 vaccine. Profiled with immunoSEQ multiplex PCR; TCRdb holds only in-frame clones, not every one. The sample yields approximately 89,000 clones, about nine tenths seen once. This specimen consisted of peripheral blood, obtained 28 days after the second AZD1222 dose. The source of this sequence is an adult who received the AZD1222 COVID-19 vaccine.

The CDR3 loop is CASSQQGFQYGYTF. The CDR3 DNA reads TGTGCCAGCAGCCAACAGGGGTTCCAATATGGCTACACCTTC. The chain couples TRBV7-9 to TRBJ1-2, with 7 bases lining up with TRBD1. CDR1 and CDR2 (germline): SEHNR, FQNEAQ (reference sequence). V gave up 5 bases and J gave up 5 bases; unmatched junction bases: 8. The CDR3 has 14 amino acids.